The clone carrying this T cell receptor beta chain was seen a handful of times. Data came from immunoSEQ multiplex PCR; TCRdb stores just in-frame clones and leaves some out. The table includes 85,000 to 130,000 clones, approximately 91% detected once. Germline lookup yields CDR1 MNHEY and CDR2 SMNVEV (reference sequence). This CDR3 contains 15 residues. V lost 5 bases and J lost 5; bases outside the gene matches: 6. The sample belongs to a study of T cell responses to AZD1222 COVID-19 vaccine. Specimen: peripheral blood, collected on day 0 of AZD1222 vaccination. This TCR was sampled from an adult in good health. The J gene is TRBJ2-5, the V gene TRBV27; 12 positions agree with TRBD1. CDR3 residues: CASSPGTGGGETQYF. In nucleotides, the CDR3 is TGTGCCAGCAGTCCCGGGACAGGGGGCGGGGAGACCCAGTACTTC.